This T cell receptor (beta chain) emerged from a study of OX40 agonist ivuxolimab in advanced cancers. Background on the study: In three patients, partial responses were observed, one with hepatocellular carcinoma and two with cutaneous melanoma.

Sequenced by immunoSEQ multiplex PCR; TCRdb stores in-frame clones only, minus some. The sample lists roughly 67,000 clones; 88% were seen once. Trimming at V came to 3 bases and at J to 4 bases, leaving 8 bases not matched to a gene. The CDR3 contains 17 residues. Germline V gene lookup returns CDR1 KGHSH and CDR2 LQKENI. This clone has only one observation. Its cognate antigen is unknown. Study-wide points: Clonal expansion was seen in CD4+ and CD8+ blood T cells by week 6 at 0.1 to 3.0 mg/kg.

The receptor's source is an adult with an advanced solid tumor such as melanoma, head and neck, liver or kidney cancer. The sequences come from CD4+ or CD8+ T cells sorted from blood, collected in a trial of the OX40 agonist ivuxolimab. The chain employs TRBV18 and TRBJ2-1, with TRBD1 matching 11 bases. The CDR3 nucleotides are TGTGCCAGCTCACCCCCGGGACAGGGGGAGGAGTACAATGAGCAGTTCTTC. It specifies CASSPPGQGEEYNEQFF.